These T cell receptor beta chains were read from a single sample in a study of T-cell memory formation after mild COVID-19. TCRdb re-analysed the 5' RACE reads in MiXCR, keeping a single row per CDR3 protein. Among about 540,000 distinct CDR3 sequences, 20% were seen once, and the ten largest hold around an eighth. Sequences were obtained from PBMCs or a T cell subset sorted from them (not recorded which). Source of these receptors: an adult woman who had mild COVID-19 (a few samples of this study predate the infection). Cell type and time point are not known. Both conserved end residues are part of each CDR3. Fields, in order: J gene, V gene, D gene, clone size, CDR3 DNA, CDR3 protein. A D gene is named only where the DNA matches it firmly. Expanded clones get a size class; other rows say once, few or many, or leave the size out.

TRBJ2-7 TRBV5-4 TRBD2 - TGTGCCAGCAGCCCCCTATCCGGGACTAGCGGCCAAGCAGGATACGAGCAGTACTTC CASSPLSGTSGQAGYEQYF
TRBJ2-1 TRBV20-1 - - TGCAGTGCTCGAGACCCGGTTGGGAATGAGCAGTTCTTC CSARDPVGNEQFF
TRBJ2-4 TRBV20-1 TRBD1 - TGCAGTGCTTCGGACAGGGGTGACATTCAGTACTTC CSASDRGDIQYF
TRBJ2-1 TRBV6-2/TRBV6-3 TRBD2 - TGTGCCAGCAGTTACTCCCCCTTGGGTAGCGGGATTCGGTTCTTC CASSYSPLGSGIRFF
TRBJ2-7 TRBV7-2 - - TGTGCCAGCAGCTTAGGAGTAGGGCAGCTCTACGAGCAGTACTTC CASSLGVGQLYEQYF
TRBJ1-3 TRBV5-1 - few TGCGCCAGCAGCTGGGGGCCCGGGACAACAGATGGAAACACCATATATTTT CASSWGPGTTDGNTIYF
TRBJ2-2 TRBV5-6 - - TGTGCCAGCAGCTCGCCCTTGGGGACATCGAACACCGGGGAGCTGTTTTTT CASSSPLGTSNTGELFF
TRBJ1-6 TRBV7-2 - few TGTGCCAGGAGGGGCAGGAGCTCCTATAATTCACCCCTCCACTTT CARRGRSSYNSPLHF
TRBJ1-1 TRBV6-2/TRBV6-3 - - TGTGCCAGCAGTCGGACCCTCGGCTTTGAAGCTTTCTTT CASSRTLGFEAFF
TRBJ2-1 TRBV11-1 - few TGTGCCAGCAGCGGAGCCCGAGACTACAATGAGCAGTTCTTC CASSGARDYNEQFF
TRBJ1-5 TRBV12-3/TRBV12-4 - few TGTGCCAGCAGTTCCAACCCTCCAAGAAATCAGCCCCAGCATTTT CASSSNPPRNQPQHF
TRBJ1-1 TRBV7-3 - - TGTGCCAGCGGTGGTGGAGGAAGCTCTGAAGCTTTCTTT CASGGGGSSEAFF
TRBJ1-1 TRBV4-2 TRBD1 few TGTGCCAGCAGCCAAGATATCCCTATCGTTCAGGGACAGGAGACTGAAGCTTTCTTT CASSQDIPIVQGQETEAFF
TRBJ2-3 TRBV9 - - TGTGCCAGCAATCCGGGAAAGATCACAGATACGCAGTATTTT CASNPGKITDTQYF
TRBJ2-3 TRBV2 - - TGTGCCAGCAATCTAGCCCAGAGCACAGATACGCAGTATTTT CASNLAQSTDTQYF
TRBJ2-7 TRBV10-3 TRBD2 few TGTGCCATCAGTCTGCGGGAGAACTACGAGCAGTACTTC CAISLRENYEQYF
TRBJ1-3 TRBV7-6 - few TGTGCCAGCAGCTTACAGGGAGCAGGAAACACCATATATTTT CASSLQGAGNTIYF
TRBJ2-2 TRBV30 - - TGTGCCTGGAATCGGGGGGCCTCGGACACCGGGGAGCTGTTTTTT CAWNRGASDTGELFF
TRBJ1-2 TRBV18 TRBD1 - TGTGCCAGCCGCGGGACAGAAGCTTATGGCTACACCTTC CASRGTEAYGYTF
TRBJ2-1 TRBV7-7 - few TGTGCTAGCAGCTTATCGGGCCCCGGGACGACTTACAATGAGCAGTTCTTC CASSLSGPGTTYNEQFF
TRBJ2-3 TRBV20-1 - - TGCAGTGCTAGAGTCCGGTCAGATACGCAGTATTTT CSARVRSDTQYF
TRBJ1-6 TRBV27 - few TGTGCCAGCAGTTTACGTACAGAGAATTCACCCCTCCACTTT CASSLRTENSPLHF
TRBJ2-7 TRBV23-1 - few TGCGCCAGCAGCCTACGCCTCCGTGGACCTCTCTACGAGCAGTACTTC CASSLRLRGPLYEQYF
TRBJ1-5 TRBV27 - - TGTGCCAGCAGTCCAAACCTACCTCGAGGGGATGGTCAGCCCCAGCATTTT CASSPNLPRGDGQPQHF
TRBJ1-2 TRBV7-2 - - TGTGCCAGCACCCCAGGTGGGCAGAGACGCAACTATGGCTACACCTTC CASTPGGQRRNYGYTF
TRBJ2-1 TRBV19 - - TGTGCCAGTAGTACTGCCGGGACCTACAATGAGCAGTTCTTC CASSTAGTYNEQFF
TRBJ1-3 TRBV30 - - TGTGCCTGGAGTTGGGGAAACACCATATATTTT CAWSWGNTIYF
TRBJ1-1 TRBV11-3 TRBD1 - TGTGCCAGCAGCCAGACAGGGCTAACTGAAGCTTTCTTT CASSQTGLTEAFF
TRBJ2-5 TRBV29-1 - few TGCAGCGTTGACCAGCTAGATTTACAAGAGACCCAGTACTTC CSVDQLDLQETQYF
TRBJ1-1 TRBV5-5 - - TGTGCCAGCAGCTGGGCAGGGGAAACTGAAGCTTTCTTT CASSWAGETEAFF
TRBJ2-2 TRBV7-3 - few TGTGCCAGCAGCGTATCCCCGCCCGGGGAGCTGTTTTTT CASSVSPPGELFF
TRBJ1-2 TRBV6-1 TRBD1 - TGTGCCAGCAGCTCCTCTAGGACAGGGGCATCGATTAACTATGGCTACACCTTC CASSSSRTGASINYGYTF
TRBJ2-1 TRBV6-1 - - TGTGCCAGCAGCATCGGGACACCCAACTCCTACAATGAGCAGTTCTTC CASSIGTPNSYNEQFF
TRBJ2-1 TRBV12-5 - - TGTGCTAGCAAACAGGGCCATGAGCAGTTCTTC CASKQGHEQFF
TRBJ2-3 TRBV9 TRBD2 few TGTGCCAGCAGCGTAGTCGGGGGGGCAGATACGCAGTATTTT CASSVVGGADTQYF
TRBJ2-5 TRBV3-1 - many TGTGCCAGCAGCCCCCGGGCGAACCAAGAGACCCAGTACTTC CASSPRANQETQYF
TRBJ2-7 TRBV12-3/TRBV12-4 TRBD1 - TGTGCCAGCAGGGCCGGGACAGGGGCTCGGGAGCAGTACTTC CASRAGTGAREQYF
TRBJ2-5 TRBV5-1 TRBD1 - TGCGCCAGCCGGGACAGGGGACTACAAGAGACCCAGTACTTC CASRDRGLQETQYF
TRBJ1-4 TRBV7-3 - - TGTGCCAGCAGCGTCACTGGAGGCGGTGAAAAACTGTTTTTT CASSVTGGGEKLFF
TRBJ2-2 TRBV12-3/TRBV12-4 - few TGTGCCAGCAGCCCTACTACCGCCCACGGGGAGCTGTTTTTT CASSPTTAHGELFF